The 2 T cell receptor beta chains reported below all come from one sample, sequenced in a study of post-analysis software for immune sequencing data. No cognate antigen is known for these TCRs. Researchers reported that TCR beta cDNA libraries carried unique molecular identifiers. Each CDR3 protein gets one entry after TCRdb re-called the PCR reads with MiXCR. The table has some 190,000 distinct CDR3 sequences, 25% to 30% seen once; the top ten hold approximately 3.6%. Whole-study results and caveats: Patients carried 4 or 5 TRBV segments more frequently than controls did, and TRBV5-6, TRBV5-1 and TRBV20-1 were among them.

The sequenced material came from blood. These TCRs come from a girl aged 2-17 years with multiple sclerosis.

Ten or more counts support this clonotype. V and J are TRBV18 and TRBJ2-5; no firm D call. Germline V lookup: CDR1 KGHSH, CDR2 LQKENI. CDR3 length: 15 residues. V was clipped by 0 bases and J by 2 bases, with 10 bases between them. CDR3 sequence reads: CASSPPMRRQETQYF. The CDR3 nucleotides read TGTGCCAGCTCACCACCTATGAGGCGACAAGAGACCCAGTACTTC.

This chain joins TRBV10-3 and TRBJ2-1; 9 bases are a match to TRBD2. The CDR3 covers 16 residues. CDR1 and CDR2 from the germline V gene are ENHRY and SYGVKD. Trimming removed 2 bases from V and 5 bases from J; junction bases left unmatched: 7. CDR3 sequence (DNA): TGTGCCATCAGTGAGCTAGGGACTAGCACGAACAATGAGCAGTTCTTC. The encoded protein is CAISELGTSTNNEQFF.